The 23 T cell receptor beta chains in this list originate from one sample, sequenced in a study of cytomegalovirus exposure and HLA in healthy donors. A multiplex PCR was run with 60 Vbeta primers and 13 Jbeta primers. Some clones are missing from TCRdb's copy, which holds only in-frame ones; the method was immunoSEQ multiplex PCR. This table has about 150,000 clones, under 85% appearing once. Sequencing input: PBMCs. These receptors were collected from a man younger than 35 in good health and CMV-seronegative.

V gene TRBV7-8 combines with J gene TRBJ2-1; 10 bases line up with TRBD2. The CDR3 contains 16 residues. With V trimmed by 1 base and J by 7 bases, 7 bases remained unmatched. Germline V lookup: CDR1 SGHVS, CDR2 FQNEAQ. DNA of the CDR3: TGTGCCAGCAGCTTAGGAGCGGGAGGGCCTGTAAATGAGCAGTTCTTC. It yields the protein CASSLGAGGPVNEQFF.

This clone came up once. This sequence joins TRBV20-1 and TRBJ2-7, with TRBD1 matching 8 bases. J gave up 9 bases and V 3 bases, and 4 bases lay outside the gene matches. The CDR3 totals 11 residues. Germline loops: CDR1 DFQATT, CDR2 SNEGSKA (reference sequence). For the CDR3, the DNA is TGCAGTGCTAGCCAGGACAGGGCGCAGTACTTC. Translating it yields CSASQDRAQYF.

The chain couples TRBV6-5 to TRBJ2-7, with D possibly TRBD1 on 7 matching bases. The CDR3 consists of 13 residues. V was cut by 5 bases and J by 3 bases, with 11 bases left in between. Germline CDR1 is MNHEY and CDR2 is SVGAGI. Here the CDR3 DNA reads TGTGCCAGCAGTGACAGGGAGGTCTACGAGCAGTACTTC. Protein sequence: CASSDREVYEQYF.

The CDR3 nucleotides are TGTGCCAGCAGCCTTACAGGGGACGGCTACACCTTC. It specifies CASSLTGDGYTF. The chain is built from TRBV28 and TRBJ1-2; TRBD1 matches 7 bases. The germline V gene encodes CDR1 MDHEN and CDR2 SYDVKM. Trimming at V came to 6 bases and at J to 8 bases, leaving 6 bases not matched to a gene. This CDR3 contains 12 residues.

Only a few counts were recorded for this clone. V is TRBV6-5 and J is TRBJ2-4; tentatively, D is TRBD1 (5 bases). With 5 bases removed from V and 0 bases from J, the gap between germline ends came to 11 bases. Germline V gene sequence: CDR1 MNHEY, CDR2 SVGAGI. The CDR3 runs 15 residues. The CDR3 loop is CASSLTALAKNIQYF. For the CDR3, the DNA is TGTGCCAGCAGTCTGACAGCGCTAGCCAAAAACATTCAGTACTTC.

There are a few counts of this clone. The chain uses TRBV7-2 and TRBJ2-7; 8 positions agree with TRBD2. This CDR3 spans 15 amino acids. The germline gives CDR1 SGHTA, CDR2 FQGNSA. The J segment lost 1 base and the V segment lost 2 bases, leaving 4 bases of the junction unmatched. The CDR3 nucleotides are TGTGCCAGCAGCTTAAGGGGCGGGAGGTCCTACGAGCAGTACTTC. Translation: CASSLRGGRSYEQYF.

The chain links TRBV19 to TRBJ2-5; 12 nucleotides align to TRBD2. Germline values: CDR1 LNHDA, CDR2 SQIVND (reference sequence). The CDR3 runs 15 residues. The V and J ends lost 6 bases and 5 bases, in that order; junction bases with no gene match: 7. The CDR3 region has the DNA TGTGCCAGTAGCTGGACTAGCGGGATTGGTGAGACCCAGTACTTC. It encodes CASSWTSGIGETQYF.

The rearrangement links TRBV10-1 to TRBJ2-1; 11 nucleotides align to TRBD2. CDR1 and CDR2 from the germline V gene are WNHNN and SYGVQD (reference sequence). The CDR3 contains 16 residues. V was pared by 4 bases and J by 6 bases, with 8 bases of the junction left unmatched. CDR3 region: CASSGLTSGVLNEQFF. CDR3 DNA sequence: TGCGCCAGCAGTGGATTGACTAGCGGGGTCCTCAATGAGCAGTTCTTC.

The rearrangement uses TRBV5-1 and TRBJ2-7, with D perhaps TRBD1 (5 bases). Trimming pared 0 bases from V and 3 bases from J, leaving 7 bases between. The CDR3 totals 13 residues. The germline V gene has CDR1 SGHRS and CDR2 YFSETQ. The CDR3 nucleotides read TGCGCCAGCAGCTTGGACAGGATCTACGAGCAGTACTTC. It yields the protein CASSLDRIYEQYF.

This chain uses TRBV6-5 with TRBJ2-1; TRBD1 matches at 8 bases. Germline V gene lookup returns CDR1 MNHEY and CDR2 SVGAGI. This CDR3 comprises 14 residues. V was pared by 4 bases and J by 7 bases, with 6 bases of the junction left unmatched. CDR3 amino acids: CASSLGTGRNEQFF. The CDR3 DNA is TGTGCCAGCAGTTTGGGGACAGGCCGGAATGAGCAGTTCTTC.

The rearrangement uses TRBV6-1 and TRBJ1-5; D gene ambiguous. Trimming removed 1 base from V and 9 bases from J, with 10 bases in between. Germline loops: CDR1 MNHNS, CDR2 SASEGT. CDR3 length equals 13 residues. The CDR3 sequence: CASSEDSLRPQHF. CDR3 nucleotides: TGTGCCAGCAGTGAAGACAGCCTCAGGCCCCAGCATTTT.

The chain joins TRBV9 to TRBJ2-3, with D maybe TRBD2 (6 bases). The V end was cut by 0 bases, the J end by 2 bases, with 13 bases between. Germline CDR1 SGDLS, CDR2 YYNGEE. This CDR3 has 16 amino acids. The DNA for the CDR3 is TGTGCCAGCAGCGTAGGCTCTAGCGCCCACACAGATACGCAGTATTTT. Its translation is CASSVGSSAHTDTQYF.

The chain links TRBV6-5 to TRBJ1-6, with a possible D match to TRBD1 (5 bases). With 0 bases removed from V and 7 bases from J, the gap between germline ends came to 10 bases. The CDR3 has 15 amino acids. Germline CDR1 MNHEY, CDR2 SVGAGI. The CDR3 nucleotides are TGTGCCAGCAGTTACTCATCCCAGGGAAATTCACCCCTCCACTTT. This sequence encodes CASSYSSQGNSPLHF.

V is TRBV15 and J is TRBJ1-1, with a tentative D call TRBD1 (5 bases). The CDR3 consists of 14 residues. The V end was cut by 8 bases, the J end by 0 bases, with 13 bases between. The V gene's germline CDR1 is LNHNV and CDR2 YYDKDF (reference sequence). The CDR3 reads CATGGRGMNTEAFF. The CDR3 nucleotides are TGTGCCACCGGCGGTAGGGGCATGAACACTGAAGCTTTCTTT.

This chain links TRBV29-1 with TRBJ1-2; TRBD1 matches 7 bases. The V segment lost 7 bases and the J segment 0 bases; nucleotides outside the gene matches: 8. Germline V CDR1 and CDR2: SQVTM, ANQGSEA. The CDR3 extends over 14 amino acids. CDR3 residues: CSAPQGNSNYGYTF. The CDR3 DNA sequence: TGCAGCGCGCCACAGGGGAACTCTAACTATGGCTACACCTTC.

The rearrangement joins TRBV27 to TRBJ2-1; TRBD1 aligns across 9 bases. V gave up 7 bases and J gave up 0 bases; unmatched junction bases: 10. The CDR3 spans 17 residues. CDR1 is MNHEY and CDR2 is SMNVEV in the germline V gene (reference sequence). This CDR3 reads CASIGQGPLNSYNEQFF. The CDR3 nucleotides are TGTGCCAGCATAGGACAGGGGCCCCTAAACTCCTACAATGAGCAGTTCTTC.

V is TRBV7-3 and J is TRBJ1-2; TRBD1 aligns across 7 bases. The CDR3 spans 14 residues. V trimming: 5 bases; J trimming: 4 bases; junction bases outside the gene matches: 7. The germline CDR1 and CDR2 sequences are SGHTA and FQGTGA. Here the CDR3 DNA reads TGTGCCAGCAGCGCAACAGGGGCGGGCTATGGCTACACCTTC. It specifies CASSATGAGYGYTF.

This clone showed up just once. The rearrangement links TRBV28 to TRBJ2-7; 7 positions agree with TRBD2. V shed 1 base, J shed 7 bases, and the junction held 10 bases outside the gene matches. Germline-derived CDR1 and CDR2 are MDHEN and SYDVKM. There are 15 residues in the CDR3. CDR3 sequence: CASSLLWTRLREQYF. For the CDR3, the DNA is TGTGCCAGCAGTTTATTATGGACTAGATTGCGGGAGCAGTACTTC.

The CDR3 sequence is CAWSFTGGTEPQHF. The DNA of the CDR3 is TGTGCCTGGAGTTTTACAGGGGGCACGGAGCCCCAGCATTTT. The rearrangement joins TRBV30 to TRBJ1-5, with 9 bases fitting TRBD1. This CDR3 is 14 amino acids long. Per germline, CDR1 GTSNPN and CDR2 SVGIG (reference sequence). The trim removed 2 bases at V and 8 bases at J, leaving 7 bases unmatched. The whole variable domain, remainder taken from reference TRBV30 and TRBJ1-5, is SQTIHQWPATLVQPVGSPLSLECTVEGTSNPNLYWYRQAAGRGLQLLFYSVGIGQISSEVPQNLSASRPQDRQFILSSKKLLLSDSGFYLCAWSFTGGTEPQHFGDGTRLSIL.

The V and J genes are TRBV9 and TRBJ2-1; 7 bases match TRBD2. Germline loops: CDR1 SGDLS, CDR2 YYNGEE. CDR3 length: 14 amino acids. V gave up 1 base and J gave up 6 bases; unmatched junction bases: 4. In DNA form, the CDR3 reads TGTGCCAGCAGCGTAAGGCCTAGCGGCAATGAGCAGTTCTTC. Translating it yields CASSVRPSGNEQFF.

CDR3 protein: CASSLAKGRANYGYTF. For the CDR3, the DNA is TGCGCCAGCAGCTTGGCCAAGGGCAGGGCTAACTATGGCTACACCTTC. The gene calls are TRBV5-1 and TRBJ1-2; possible D gene TRBD1, 5 bases. This CDR3 has 16 residues. V lost 0 bases to trimming and J lost 0 bases, with 12 bases between them. The germline gives CDR1 SGHRS, CDR2 YFSETQ.

This clone has only one observation. The V call is TRBV5-1, the J call TRBJ2-1; perhaps TRBD1 as D (6 bases). Trimming removed 0 bases at V and 3 bases at J, with 19 bases between. The CDR3 spans 18 residues. Per the germline V gene, CDR1 is SGHRS and CDR2 is YFSETQ. The CDR3 loop reads CASSLGPPGTTSYNEQFF. The CDR3 coding sequence is TGCGCCAGCAGCTTGGGGCCCCCCGGGACAACCAGCTACAATGAGCAGTTCTTC.

This clone has only a few counts. The chain employs TRBV6-4 and TRBJ2-1; 14 nucleotides line up with TRBD2. This CDR3 has 15 residues. Unmatched junction bases numbered 10, after V lost 6 bases and J lost 12 bases. Germline CDR1 is MRHNA and CDR2 is SNTAGT. The CDR3 here is CASSAEGLAGAAQFF. DNA of the CDR3: TGTGCCAGCAGCGCCGAGGGACTAGCGGGAGCCGCGCAGTTCTTC.